Listed below are T cell receptor beta chains from one sample, sequenced in a study of regulatory T cells in long-lasting Graves disease. TCRdb processed the multiplex PCR reads anew with MiXCR; each CDR3 protein has one entry. Of about 620,000 distinct CDR3 sequences in the sample, roughly 16% were seen once. These records were also assigned to another study, of T cells in Graves' hyperthyroidism and ophthalmopathy.

Source: peripheral blood mononuclear cells (PBMCs), taken at new diagnosis, from a patient treated with antithyroid drugs. The source of these receptors is a woman in her twenties or thirties with Graves disease. Each CDR3 is given with its conserved first and last residue. A D gene is named only where the DNA matches it firmly. Only part of the rows carry a size: once, few, many, or a class if the clone is expanded.

length	D	V	size	J	DNA	CDR3
14	TRBD1	TRBV10-3	.	TRBJ2-2	TGTGCCATCCAGGGACAGGGGGCTACCGGGGAGCTGTTTTTT	CAIQGQGATGELFF
15	.	TRBV6-1	once	TRBJ2-7	TGTGCCAGCAGTAATCGACAGAAGGCAGTCTACGAGCAGTACTTC	CASSNRQKAVYEQYF
14	.	TRBV6-1	many	TRBJ1-2	TGTGCCAGCAGTCCGGACGGACTAAACTATGGCTACACCTTC	CASSPDGLNYGYTF
15	TRBD1	TRBV19	many	TRBJ1-2	TGTGCCAGTAGTCCAGGGACAGCCTCCTCCTATGGCTACACCTTC	CASSPGTASSYGYTF
16	.	TRBV5-1	few	TRBJ1-4	TGCGCCAGCAGCCGTACTCCAGGGGTGGGGAATGAAAAACTGTTTTTT	CASSRTPGVGNEKLFF
14	TRBD1	TRBV15	.	TRBJ2-7	TGTGCCACCAGCAACCGGGACAGGGTCGACGAGCAGTACTTC	CATSNRDRVDEQYF
17	TRBD2	TRBV4-1	.	TRBJ2-5	TGCGCCAGCAGCCAGGGCCCCCGGGAGGGAGGTGGGGAGACCCAGTACTTC	CASSQGPREGGGETQYF
13	TRBD1	TRBV5-1	few	TRBJ2-5	TGCGCCAGCAGGACAGGGTTCGGGGAGACCCAGTACTTC	CASRTGFGETQYF
15	.	TRBV24-1	many	TRBJ2-3	TGTGCCACCAGTGATTTGGAGTCTAACACAGATACGCAGTATTTT	CATSDLESNTDTQYF
16	TRBD2	TRBV28	.	TRBJ2-3	TGTGCCAGCAGTTTTCTGGGGGAGGGGCCTCGGGATACGCAGTATTTT	CASSFLGEGPRDTQYF
15	.	TRBV20-1	.	TRBJ1-1	TGCAGTGCTAGAGCCCCGAGGGGTTTTGGCACTGAAGCTTTCTTT	CSARAPRGFGTEAFF
16	TRBD1	TRBV6-1	many	TRBJ1-1	TGTGCCAGCAGGAAACTTTACAGGGGCGCCAAGACTGAAGCTTTCTTT	CASRKLYRGAKTEAFF
20	TRBD2	TRBV6-1	.	TRBJ2-7	TGTGCCAGCAGTGGGAGGAGGGGGCGACTAGCGGGAGGGGTTCCTGGCGAGCAGTACTTC	CASSGRRGRLAGGVPGEQYF
13	.	TRBV19	.	TRBJ2-7	TGTGCCAGTAGTACCCGAGGGCTCCGGGAGCAGTACTTC	CASSTRGLREQYF
12	.	TRBV12-3/TRBV12-4	many	TRBJ1-1	TGTGCCATAGCCGTAGTTATCACTGAAGCTTTCTTT	CAIAVVITEAFF
16	.	TRBV28	few	TRBJ2-7	TGTGCCAGCAGTCCCTCTCTCTGGGGGGCCTCCTACGAGCAGTACTTC	CASSPSLWGASYEQYF